The source of this TCR beta chain is a study of shared clonotypes between healthy human individuals. Findings and caveats of the study: A generally larger estimated richness was seen in naive subsets than in memory subsets.

Sorted-subset replicate PCRs used roughly 180 ng DNA, around 31,000 T cell genomes. This table comes from immunoSEQ multiplex PCR, and its TCRdb copy is limited to in-frame clones, with some not included. The table lists over 400,000 clones, 95% to 96% of them singletons. About this clone: Its antigen is still unknown.

Germline V gene data show CDR1 as MNHEY and CDR2 as SMNVEV (reference sequence). The CDR3 loop spans 14 amino acids. Trimming removed 7 bases at V and 1 base at J, with 14 bases between. The sequence came from a woman in her twenties or thirties in good health. This rearrangement joins TRBV27 to TRBJ2-7; D possibly corresponds to TRBD2 (6 bases). The sequencing sample was made of naive CD4+ T cells sorted from blood. Stated subset: CD45RA+ positively selected. Written as DNA, the CDR3 is TGTGCCAGCATGGGGGGAGGTGGTTCCTACGAGCAGTACTTC. Translating gives CASMGGGGSYEQYF.